The rows below give T cell receptor beta chains drawn from one sample of a study of shared clonotypes between healthy human individuals. TCRdb's copy holds only in-frame clones and misses some; the assay was immunoSEQ multiplex PCR. The data contain a few hundred thousand clones, roughly 84% of them singletons. Sequencing was performed on memory CD8+ T cells sorted from blood. The receptor set was obtained from a man in his late teens or twenties in good health. Both conserved end residues are part of each CDR3. Fields, in order: D gene, clone size, V gene, J gene, CDR3 protein, CDR3 DNA. The D gene is left open where the match is weak. Expanded clones are given a class, and other clones once, few, many or no size at all.

d_gene: -; abundance: many; v_gene: TRBV27; j_gene: TRBJ1-1; CDR3aa: CASSSDRNTEAFF; CDR3nt: TGTGCCAGCAGCTCAGACAGAAACACTGAAGCTTTCTTT
d_gene: -; abundance: -; v_gene: TRBV29-1; j_gene: TRBJ2-7; CDR3aa: CSVVGQKIYEQYF; CDR3nt: TGCAGCGTTGTGGGCCAAAAGATCTACGAGCAGTACTTC
d_gene: TRBD2; abundance: -; v_gene: TRBV6-1; j_gene: TRBJ2-4; CDR3aa: CASSEASGGTTQYF; CDR3nt: TGTGCCAGCAGTGAAGCAAGCGGGGGGACTACTCAGTACTTC
d_gene: -; abundance: -; v_gene: TRBV11-2; j_gene: TRBJ1-3; CDR3aa: CASTLSGNTIYF; CDR3nt: TGTGCCAGCACCCTCTCCGGAAACACCATATATTTT
d_gene: -; abundance: -; v_gene: TRBV10-3; j_gene: TRBJ2-1; CDR3aa: CAIRGGAESSYNEQFF; CDR3nt: TGTGCCATAAGAGGTGGGGCGGAGAGCTCCTACAATGAGCAGTTCTTC
d_gene: -; abundance: -; v_gene: TRBV2; j_gene: TRBJ1-6; CDR3aa: CASSELGRVTYNSPLHF; CDR3nt: TGTGCCAGCAGTGAATTGGGGCGGGTCACCTATAATTCACCCCTCCACTTT
d_gene: -; abundance: -; v_gene: TRBV5-6; j_gene: TRBJ1-1; CDR3aa: CASSFGTLNTEAFF; CDR3nt: TGTGCCAGCAGCTTTGGTACGTTGAACACTGAAGCTTTCTTT
d_gene: TRBD2; abundance: -; v_gene: TRBV9; j_gene: TRBJ2-7; CDR3aa: CASSYTASGRREQYF; CDR3nt: TGTGCCAGCAGCTACACCGCTAGCGGGAGAAGAGAGCAGTACTTC
d_gene: -; abundance: -; v_gene: TRBV30; j_gene: TRBJ2-1; CDR3aa: CAWSITGPLYNEQFF; CDR3nt: TGTGCCTGGAGTATTACGGGGCCGTTGTACAATGAGCAGTTCTTC
d_gene: TRBD1; abundance: once; v_gene: TRBV15; j_gene: TRBJ1-4; CDR3aa: CATSREKGTEQNEKLFF; CDR3nt: TGTGCCACCAGCAGGGAAAAGGGGACAGAACAAAATGAAAAACTGTTTTTT
d_gene: -; abundance: -; v_gene: TRBV30; j_gene: TRBJ2-5; CDR3aa: CAWKGVPQGETQYF; CDR3nt: TGTGCCTGGAAAGGGGTCCCCCAGGGAGAGACCCAGTACTTC
d_gene: TRBD1; abundance: once; v_gene: TRBV27; j_gene: TRBJ1-2; CDR3aa: CASSLYSGQGNGYTF; CDR3nt: TGTGCCAGCAGTTTGTACTCGGGACAGGGAAACGGCTACACCTTC
d_gene: TRBD1; abundance: -; v_gene: TRBV29-1; j_gene: TRBJ2-7; CDR3aa: CSVEDGGQTYEQYF; CDR3nt: TGCAGCGTTGAAGATGGGGGACAGACCTACGAGCAGTACTTC
d_gene: -; abundance: -; v_gene: TRBV28; j_gene: TRBJ2-7; CDR3aa: CASSPPFETPYEQYF; CDR3nt: TGTGCCAGCAGTCCCCCATTCGAAACCCCCTACGAGCAGTACTTC
d_gene: TRBD1; abundance: -; v_gene: TRBV7-9; j_gene: TRBJ1-1; CDR3aa: CASSADRGDTEAFF; CDR3nt: TGTGCCAGCAGCGCAGACAGGGGGGACACTGAAGCTTTCTTT
d_gene: -; abundance: once; v_gene: TRBV29-1; j_gene: TRBJ1-3; CDR3aa: CSVEGSGNTIYF; CDR3nt: TGCAGCGTTGAAGGCAGTGGAAACACCATATATTTT
d_gene: -; abundance: -; v_gene: TRBV7-9; j_gene: TRBJ1-4; CDR3aa: CASSSPGVTNEKLFF; CDR3nt: TGTGCCAGCAGCTCTCCAGGGGTAACTAATGAAAAACTGTTTTTT
d_gene: -; abundance: -; v_gene: TRBV27; j_gene: TRBJ2-2; CDR3aa: CASSLGPRQGWDTGELFF; CDR3nt: TGTGCCAGCAGTTTAGGGCCCAGGCAGGGGTGGGACACCGGGGAGCTGTTTTTT
d_gene: -; abundance: -; v_gene: TRBV29-1; j_gene: TRBJ2-7; CDR3aa: CSVVPTPTPYEQYF; CDR3nt: TGCAGCGTTGTTCCGACACCAACCCCCTACGAGCAGTACTTC
d_gene: -; abundance: -; v_gene: TRBV5-8; j_gene: TRBJ2-2; CDR3aa: CASSSNGFEIGGELFF; CDR3nt: TGTGCCAGCAGCTCTAATGGTTTCGAGATAGGCGGGGAGCTGTTTTTT
d_gene: -; abundance: -; v_gene: TRBV6-1; j_gene: TRBJ2-7; CDR3aa: CASGGRTGVYEQYF; CDR3nt: TGTGCCAGCGGGGGGCGCACCGGGGTCTACGAGCAGTACTTC
d_gene: -; abundance: -; v_gene: TRBV29-1; j_gene: TRBJ1-1; CDR3aa: CSVDTGPPEAFF; CDR3nt: TGCAGCGTTGATACAGGCCCACCTGAAGCTTTCTTT
d_gene: -; abundance: once; v_gene: TRBV11-2; j_gene: TRBJ2-7; CDR3aa: CASSLALEGYEQYF; CDR3nt: TGTGCCAGCAGCTTAGCCCTTGAGGGGTACGAGCAGTACTTC
d_gene: -; abundance: -; v_gene: TRBV4-1; j_gene: TRBJ1-2; CDR3aa: CASSQVEADNYGYTF; CDR3nt: TGCGCCAGCAGCCAAGTCGAGGCAGATAACTATGGCTACACCTTC
d_gene: TRBD1; abundance: -; v_gene: TRBV28; j_gene: TRBJ1-2; CDR3aa: CASSPRDSLYGYTF; CDR3nt: TGTGCCAGCAGTCCTCGGGACAGCCTTTATGGCTACACCTTC
d_gene: -; abundance: -; v_gene: TRBV6-1; j_gene: TRBJ2-1; CDR3aa: CASSDGTGGPLAAYNEQFF; CDR3nt: TGTGCCAGCAGTGATGGCACAGGGGGTCCACTAGCGGCCTACAATGAGCAGTTCTTC
d_gene: -; abundance: -; v_gene: TRBV27; j_gene: TRBJ2-4; CDR3aa: CASSFSEVQYF; CDR3nt: TGTGCCAGCAGTTTCTCCGAAGTTCAGTACTTC
d_gene: -; abundance: -; v_gene: TRBV28; j_gene: TRBJ2-2; CDR3aa: CASSFGTGELFF; CDR3nt: TGTGCCAGCAGTTTTGGTACCGGGGAGCTGTTTTTT
d_gene: -; abundance: many; v_gene: TRBV7-9; j_gene: TRBJ2-2; CDR3aa: CASSWAAGELFF; CDR3nt: TGTGCCAGCAGCTGGGCGGCCGGGGAGCTGTTTTTT
d_gene: -; abundance: few; v_gene: TRBV27; j_gene: TRBJ1-1; CDR3aa: CASSLNLNTEAFF; CDR3nt: TGTGCCAGCAGTTTGAATCTAAACACTGAAGCTTTCTTT
d_gene: -; abundance: -; v_gene: TRBV7-9; j_gene: TRBJ2-7; CDR3aa: CASSGDYEQYF; CDR3nt: TGTGCCAGCAGCGGGGACTACGAGCAGTACTTC
d_gene: -; abundance: -; v_gene: TRBV5-6; j_gene: TRBJ1-1; CDR3aa: CASSLAGSGTEAFF; CDR3nt: TGTGCCAGCAGCTTGGCAGGGTCCGGTACTGAAGCTTTCTTT
d_gene: -; abundance: once; v_gene: TRBV2; j_gene: TRBJ2-7; CDR3aa: CASSVGQTTYEQYF; CDR3nt: TGTGCCAGCAGTGTAGGACAGACTACCTACGAGCAGTACTTC
d_gene: -; abundance: -; v_gene: TRBV25-1; j_gene: TRBJ1-6; CDR3aa: CASSESAGSPLHF; CDR3nt: TGTGCCAGCAGTGAATCTGCCGGTTCACCCCTCCACTTT